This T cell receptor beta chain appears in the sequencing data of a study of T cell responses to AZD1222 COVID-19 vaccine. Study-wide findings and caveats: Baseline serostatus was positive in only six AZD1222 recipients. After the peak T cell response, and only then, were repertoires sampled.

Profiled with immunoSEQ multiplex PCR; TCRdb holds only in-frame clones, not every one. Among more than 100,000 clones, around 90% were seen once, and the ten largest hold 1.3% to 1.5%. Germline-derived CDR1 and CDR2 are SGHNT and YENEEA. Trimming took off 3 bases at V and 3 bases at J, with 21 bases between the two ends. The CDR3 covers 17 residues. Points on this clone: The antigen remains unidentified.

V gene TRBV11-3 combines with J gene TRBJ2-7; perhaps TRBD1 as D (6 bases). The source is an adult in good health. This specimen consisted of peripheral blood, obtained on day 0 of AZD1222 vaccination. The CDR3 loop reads CASSFPAPTGSGYEQYF. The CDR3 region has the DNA TGTGCCAGCAGCTTCCCTGCACCTACAGGGTCCGGCTACGAGCAGTACTTC.